This is a list of T cell receptor beta chains from one sample in a study of shared clonotypes between healthy human individuals. Using immunoSEQ multiplex PCR, the repertoire was profiled, and TCRdb retains in-frame clones only, with some absent. Of hundreds of thousands of clones listed, about 96% were seen once; the top ten hold about 0.12%. Sequenced material: naive CD8+ T cells sorted from blood. These receptors were collected from a woman aged 25 to 39 in good health. Each CDR3 is given with its conserved first and last residue. A D gene is named only where the DNA matches it firmly. A row's size may be missing; if present it is once, few, many or a size class.

TGTGCCATCACGGACTACGAGCAGTACTTC CAITDYEQYF TRBJ2-7 NA TRBV2 NA
TGCGCCAGCAGCCATGGGACAGGGTTAAACTATGGCTACACCTTC CASSHGTGLNYGYTF TRBJ1-2 TRBD1 TRBV4-1 NA
TGTGCCAGCAGTAAGGGGAGTCGGAATCAGCCCCAGCATTTT CASSKGSRNQPQHF TRBJ1-5 NA TRBV2 once
TGTGCCAGCAGTTTGGCCCCAGGAGGGATCCAGCCCCAGCATTTT CASSLAPGGIQPQHF TRBJ1-5 NA TRBV27 NA
TGTGCCAGCAGCGTAGGCAATAAGAACACTGAAGCTTTCTTT CASSVGNKNTEAFF TRBJ1-1 NA TRBV9 NA
TGTGCCCGTCCTGGGGCGGGTGAGCAGTTCTTC CARPGAGEQFF TRBJ2-1 NA TRBV30 NA
TGTGCCAGCAGTTTAGATCGGGCGGGAGGGCCGAGAAATGAGCAGTTCTTC CASSLDRAGGPRNEQFF TRBJ2-1 TRBD2 TRBV28 NA
TGTGCCAGCAGCCCGGGACTAGCGGGCTCCGAGCAGTACTTC CASSPGLAGSEQYF TRBJ2-7 TRBD2 TRBV5-6 NA
TGTGCCAGCAGTTGGGGACAGTACAATGAGCAGTTCTTC CASSWGQYNEQFF TRBJ2-1 TRBD1 TRBV27 NA
TGTGCCATCAGGGACAGGGGCTTCGAGCAGTACTTC CAIRDRGFEQYF TRBJ2-7 TRBD1 TRBV10-3 once
TGTGCCAGCAGCTTACTTGGTGCAGGGGGCAGAACCGGGGAGCTGTTTTTT CASSLLGAGGRTGELFF TRBJ2-2 TRBD1 TRBV7-2 NA
TGTGCCAGCAGTGATCCTTGGAGCTCCTACAATGAGCAGTTCTTC CASSDPWSSYNEQFF TRBJ2-1 NA TRBV6-1 NA
TGTGCCAGCAGCTTATTCCGGCCCCTGAGCTCCTACGAGCAGTACTTC CASSLFRPLSSYEQYF TRBJ2-7 NA TRBV7-3 NA
TGTGCCAGTAGGACAGGGGATCAGCCCCAGCATTTT CASRTGDQPQHF TRBJ1-5 TRBD1 TRBV19 NA
TGTGCCAGCAGCCAAGCGAGCGGGTCCAACAATGAGCAGTTCTTC CASSQASGSNNEQFF TRBJ2-1 NA TRBV14 NA
TGTGCCAGCAGTCCACTTGGAGGCACTGAAGCTTTCTTT CASSPLGGTEAFF TRBJ1-1 NA TRBV27 NA
TGTGCCAGCAGCTTAGTGGGGGGTCTTCGGGATCGAACAGATACGCAGTATTTT CASSLVGGLRDRTDTQYF TRBJ2-3 NA TRBV7-9 NA
TGCGCCAGCAGTGAGTTAGTAGCAGCTAGCACAGATACGCAGTATTTT CASSELVAASTDTQYF TRBJ2-3 NA TRBV10-1 NA
TGCGCCAGCAGCTTGGTTGGGAGAAGTAATGAGCAGTTCTTC CASSLVGRSNEQFF TRBJ2-1 NA TRBV5-1 NA
TGTGCCACCAGAAATGGGGACGAGCAGTACTTC CATRNGDEQYF TRBJ2-7 NA TRBV15 NA
TGTGCCAGCGGCTTGATAGCTGAGCAGTTCTTC CASGLIAEQFF TRBJ2-1 NA TRBV28 NA
TGTGCCAGCAGCTTAACTAGCGGGAGTCGAGAAGAGCAGTACTTC CASSLTSGSREEQYF TRBJ2-7 TRBD2 TRBV7-9 NA
TGTGCCAGCAGTGGAGAAGACCAAGAGACCCAGTACTTC CASSGEDQETQYF TRBJ2-5 NA TRBV7-9 NA
TGTGCCAGCAGCCTAGCTTCAGAGGGGGCCTGGGGCTACACCTTC CASSLASEGAWGYTF TRBJ1-2 TRBD1 TRBV4-2 NA
TGCAGTGCTAAATACAATGAGCAGTTCTTC CSAKYNEQFF TRBJ2-1 NA TRBV20-1 NA
TGCGCCAGCAGCCAGACAGGGATGAACACTGAAGCTTTCTTT CASSQTGMNTEAFF TRBJ1-1 TRBD1 TRBV4-1 few
TGTGCCAGCAATGACGTTTACCCGAACACTGAAGCTTTCTTT CASNDVYPNTEAFF TRBJ1-1 NA TRBV28 NA
TGTGCCATCAGTGAAAACGAAACAGGGAAGGGAGCAAAGGCTTTCTTT CAISENETGKGAKAFF TRBJ1-1 NA TRBV10-3 NA
TGCAGCGTTGACTCGCACAATGAGCAGTTCTTC CSVDSHNEQFF TRBJ2-1 NA TRBV29-1 NA
TGCGCCAGCAGCTTTCTAGCGGGAGACCCAGCGCGGGAGCAGTACTTC CASSFLAGDPAREQYF TRBJ2-7 TRBD2 TRBV4-1 once
TGTGCCACCGAGTATAGCGATGGAGGTTTAGATACGCAGTATTTT CATEYSDGGLDTQYF TRBJ2-3 NA TRBV28 NA
TGTGCCAGCAGTCCCGGGACTAGCGGGAGGAATGAGCAGTTCTTC CASSPGTSGRNEQFF TRBJ2-1 TRBD2 TRBV27 few
TGTGCCAGCAGCGACCCGGGACTAGCGGGAGCCGAGCAGTACTTC CASSDPGLAGAEQYF TRBJ2-7 TRBD2 TRBV7-6 NA
TGCGCCAGCAGCTTGGAGTTGCAGGGAATATGGACCGGGGAGCTGTTTTTT CASSLELQGIWTGELFF TRBJ2-2 NA TRBV5-1 once
TGTGCCAGCAGTGATGATCGAGGGGGCTCCTACAATGAGCAGTTCTTC CASSDDRGGSYNEQFF TRBJ2-1 NA TRBV2 NA
TGTGCCAGCGTGGGGGGGATAGGCCTCGAGCAGTACTTC CASVGGIGLEQYF TRBJ2-7 TRBD2 TRBV6-5 NA
TGTGCCAGCAGTTCCACCCATAGGGACTCCTACGAGCAGTACTTC CASSSTHRDSYEQYF TRBJ2-7 NA TRBV28 NA
TGTGCCAGCAGCGTACCCGTTAACAATGAGCAGTTCTTC CASSVPVNNEQFF TRBJ2-1 NA TRBV7-9 NA
TGTGCCAGCAGTTCCCGGACAGGGTCTAGCTCCTACAATGAGCAGTTCTTC CASSSRTGSSSYNEQFF TRBJ2-1 TRBD1 TRBV7-8 NA
TGTGCCTGGAGTACAGGACTAGCGGGAGACGAGCAGTACTTC CAWSTGLAGDEQYF TRBJ2-7 TRBD2 TRBV30 NA
TGCGCCAGCAGCCCCAGGACTGGCGGGAGCACCTACGAGCAGTACTTC CASSPRTGGSTYEQYF TRBJ2-7 TRBD2 TRBV4-1 once
TGTGCCAGCAGCTTAGGTTGGAGAGAAGCTTTCTTT CASSLGWREAFF TRBJ1-1 NA TRBV7-9 NA
TGTGCCAGTAGTATAGGGAGGGAGCTGAACACTGAAGCTTTCTTT CASSIGRELNTEAFF TRBJ1-1 NA TRBV19 few
TGTGCCAGCAGCCAGAGAACTAGCGTCGGCTACGAGCAGTACTTC CASSQRTSVGYEQYF TRBJ2-7 TRBD2 TRBV6-6 NA
TGTGCCAGCAGCTCTCCACAATGGGGTGAGCAGTACTTC CASSSPQWGEQYF TRBJ2-7 NA TRBV7-9 NA
TGTGCCAGCAGTATTGGATCGTCCGGCACTGAAGCTTTCTTT CASSIGSSGTEAFF TRBJ1-1 NA TRBV28 NA
TGTGCCAGCAGTTACTCTTCAGCCTACGAGCAGTACTTC CASSYSSAYEQYF TRBJ2-7 NA TRBV6-6 NA
TGTGCCAGCAGCGTAGGCTTCGGCAATGAGCAGTTCTTC CASSVGFGNEQFF TRBJ2-1 NA TRBV9 NA
TGTGCCAGCAGGCAGTACACCGGGGAGCTGTTTTTT CASRQYTGELFF TRBJ2-2 NA TRBV2 once
TGTGCCAGCAGCTTGAGGGACAGTAACTATGGCTACACCTTC CASSLRDSNYGYTF TRBJ1-2 TRBD1 TRBV5-4 NA
TGTGCCAGCAGTGATACTGGGACAGTTAGCAATCAGCCCCAGCATTTT CASSDTGTVSNQPQHF TRBJ1-5 TRBD1 TRBV6-1 NA
TGTGCCAGCAGTTTATCCGAGTCCGCAGATACGCAGTATTTT CASSLSESADTQYF TRBJ2-3 NA TRBV27 NA
TGTGCCAGCTCGGACGACGGAGAAGCTTTCTTT CASSDDGEAFF TRBJ1-1 NA TRBV18 NA
TGCGCCAGCAGCCATCCCTGGACAGGTACAAACACCATATATTTT CASSHPWTGTNTIYF TRBJ1-3 TRBD1 TRBV4-1 NA
TGTGCCAGCACCCTCTTTGTTGGGACAGGGGCTGAAGCTTTCTTT CASTLFVGTGAEAFF TRBJ1-1 TRBD1 TRBV5-6 NA
TGTGCCACCAGCAGAGTCTCGCAAGAGACCCAGTACTTC CATSRVSQETQYF TRBJ2-5 NA TRBV15 NA
TGTGCCAGCAGCTTATACGGGACTAGCGGGTCCGAGCAGTACTTC CASSLYGTSGSEQYF TRBJ2-7 TRBD2 TRBV7-6 NA
TGTGCCAGTAGCCGAGCGGGAGGGCCGGGCACCGGGGAGCTGTTTTTT CASSRAGGPGTGELFF TRBJ2-2 TRBD2 TRBV19 NA